This paragraph reports one TCR beta chain. The specificity of this receptor is unknown. Nothing much larger sits one base from this clone, and base qualities are not available. This sample is part of a study of cytomegalovirus exposure and HLA in healthy donors (dated by TCRdb to the late 2010s). About the investigation overall: According to an earlier analysis of 450 to 650 of the donors, roughly 180 million T cells yielded 90 million to 140 million unique TCR beta sequences and about 300 Gb of sequence data. Both class I and class II loci were covered by HLA typing, at four-digit resolution. In a later analysis, previously published TCR beta repertoires from 500 to 750 donors were re-analyzed and high-resolution HLA genotyping was added so that TCR occurrence patterns could be studied. Every discovery cohort repertoire had been produced on one sequencing platform. In the later analysis, no new phenotypic data were used to find candidate immune exposures; instead, reliance was placed on TCR beta sequences and their occurrence across donors. Along with the roughly 710-subject first cohort, a separate validation cohort of around 110 different subjects was used. The study used immunosequencing to profile the T cell repertoires of some 600 subjects and linked those repertoires to cytomegalovirus serostatus. An earlier analysis of about 600 of the donors used high-throughput TCR beta sequencing to judge whether each TCR beta V gene segment behaved as functional or pseudogenic. Donor age, sex, ethnicity and CMV serostatus were collected together with the repertoire data. The number of donors typed differed by locus, with 629-630 for A, B, C, DRB1 and DQB1, over 500 for DQA1, under 610 for DPA1, and approximately 470 for DPB1. The study was designed to test whether signatures of past pathogen exposure could be identified by cataloging public T cell receptors. A later genetic analysis took genome-wide SNP genotypes for about three fifths of the 666 donors and used that subset as a discovery cohort. Across some 400 genotyped donors of the cohort, an average of approximately 200,000 unique TCR beta nucleotide sequences per donor were sequenced, and approximately 19% of those sequences were non-productive. An early release covering roughly 640 HLA-typed donors comprised about 300 gigabases of sequencing data and 85 million or so unique TCR sequences. Roughly 5 DR-DQ haplotypes were handled as single units for association and clustering, since linkage in the cohort was strong. The genetic ancestry cluster associated with self-reported Caucasian donors included 70% to 85% of the 300 to 400 genotyped donors. High-throughput TCR immunosequencing, statistical association of individual TCRs with disease status, and machine learning were combined to predict cytomegalovirus infection status. On the study overall, not on this receptor specifically: According to a later analysis, TCR association rates differed among HLA loci, with DRB1 alleles showing the most associated TCRs and HLA-C alleles showing the fewest. Most TCR sequences were observed very rarely across donors, whereas some public TCRs were present in many individuals. In this cohort, only TCR beta chains were sequenced, and detectable features were limited by the absence of alpha or paired-chain data. The authors suggested that the approach could potentially be extended to other disease states and immunological phenotypes. Because HLA typing was missing for some donors at each locus, association tests included only the typed subset. In a later genetic analysis, a missense DCLRE1C variant was associated with V-gene and J-gene trimming of TCR beta chains, and the association was replicated in an independent cohort. In a later analysis, HLA-associated TCR beta chains were found to be more clonally expanded and to have lower generation probabilities than equally common non-associated chains. For the cohort, immune exposure information was limited to CMV serostatus. Because counts were too low, about 18 rarely observed V segments, including chromosome 9 orphons, were excluded from the earlier analysis of some 540 of the donors. In a later analysis, some 17,000 TCR beta sequences were associated with specific HLA alleles at a false discovery rate of 0.05. The classifier was reported to diagnose cytomegalovirus status with high specificity and sensitivity in both the original cohort and the validation cohort. A further reported finding was that TCR beta sequences accurately predicted the HLA-A and HLA-B alleles for most subjects in the first cohort. According to a later analysis, parvovirus B19, influenza, CMV and Epstein-Barr virus appeared linked to several top co-occurrence clusters. When HLA alleles, especially DR and DQ, strongly co-occurred, TCR associations were difficult to assign to individual alleles. Presence/absence analyses assumed roughly uniform sequencing depth across donors, an assumption that may not hold. The study gave a list of 150 to 200 TCR beta chains associated with cytomegalovirus. A few of the identified cytomegalovirus-associated TCR beta chains were confirmed in vitro to be specific for cytomegalovirus antigens. An earlier analysis of approximately 600 of the donors showed that most TCR beta V segments appeared in productive rearrangements either about 87% or about 30% of the time, which broadly matched IMGT annotations. The sequencing pipeline was judged likely to have produced a cluster of highly shared sequence variants as a technical artifact. According to a later analysis, most CMV-associated TCR beta chains appeared to be HLA-restricted, and the HLA associations seemed to be driven largely by CMV exposure. Linkage disequilibrium might explain the correlated functional status among segregating V segments, but an unknown experimental factor could not be excluded. Compared with the 666-donor mean, donors in an Asian-associated ancestry cluster had fewer N-insertions in productive TCRs, according to a later genetic analysis.

In total, about 650 healthy bone marrow donors made up the cohort. At the time of sampling, every cohort member was nominally healthy, though immune exposures that went unrecorded were likely present. The donor tested CMV seropositive, placing the donor among the approximately 290 seropositive members of the cohort. A peripheral blood sample was collected from each donor, and TCR beta sequencing was performed on peripheral blood mononuclear cells. Genomic DNA was extracted from the blood cell samples with the Qiagen DNeasy Blood Extraction Kit. The library relied on the immunoSEQ multiplex PCR assay. For the multiplex PCR, a mixture combining 60 forward primers for TCR Vbeta segments and 13 reverse primers for TCR Jbeta segments was used. Amplification of the CDR3 region of rearranged TCR beta genes was performed with a multiplex PCR assay on genomic DNA. Amplified TCR beta libraries were sequenced as 87-base-pair reads on the Illumina HiSeq System. Under the source paper's analysis protocol: A later analysis counted approximately 76 million unique TCR beta chains across the 670 or so repertoires, and roughly 10 million of these chains were shared by at least two donors. Raw reads were error-corrected and collapsed into unique sequences with a nearest-neighbor algorithm that merged closely related sequences to remove PCR and sequencing errors. CDR3 sequences were aligned to IMGT reference sequences to assign V, D and J gene segments. Each retained sequence needed at least a six-nucleotide match to both a V gene segment and a J gene segment. A rearrangement was called productive if the CDR3 had no stop codons and remained in frame with V and J, and every other rearrangement was called non-productive. CDR3 was defined according to IMGT convention as the region running from the second conserved V-encoded cysteine to the conserved J-encoded phenylalanine. The earlier analysis of about 530 of the donors excluded any sequence lacking an unambiguous match to a single V gene segment. An earlier analysis of 500 to 700 of the donors classified V segments as functional when productive rearrangements were above 56.7% and as segregating when the standard deviation between donors was above 5%. To diagnose cytomegalovirus status from the catalog of TCR beta chain sequences, a statistical classification framework was built. V and J gene assignment, in a later analysis, came from comparing TCR nucleotide sequences with IMGT/GENE-DB human TR gene sequences. Using the TCRdist pipeline, a later analysis assigned CDR3 sequences along with most-parsimonious VDJ recombination scenarios. In a later analysis, every TCR beta chain was defined by the combination of its CDR3 amino acid sequence and its V-gene family, and reads without a unique V-gene family were dropped. As a way to deal with suspected cross-contamination and a sequencing artifact, a later analysis dropped 450 to 700 nucleotide sequences that were highly shared and had low generation probability. In a later analysis, a clonal expansion index was calculated for each public chain from normalized within-repertoire ranks of inferred template counts. Generation probabilities in a later analysis came from a VDJ recombination model fitted to out-of-frame rearrangements, and those results were checked against IGoR. Hypergeometric tests were used in a later analysis to score TCR-TCR, TCR-HLA and TCR-CMV co-occurrence, with a repertoire-size bias correction applied to the TCR pairs. False discovery rates were estimated in a later analysis by permuting HLA or CMV assignments 20 times. A later analysis grouped co-occurring TCRs with DBSCAN, adding TCRdist sequence similarity when clustering within HLA-allele-positive subsets. For co-occurrence clustering, repertoires with fewer than 30,000 or more than 120,000 public chains were excluded, along with roughly 5 repertoires with anomalous nucleotide sharing. Imported from immuneACCESS, the table was reduced by TCRdb to in-frame sequences with V and J called. These copies leave out some clones; in studies compared against another copy, an unresolved V gene accounts for under half, and the cause of the remainder is not known. V, J and clone size are taken as reported in that table, and D and trimming were inferred from the DNA itself. The sample records 130,000 or so clones, about 80% of which are singletons. Of the sample, around 8.5% falls within the top ten clones.

Sequenced: PBMCs. This sequence originates from a woman in her fifties or sixties in good health and CMV-seropositive.

The DNA sequence reads TGTGCCAGCAGACCTCAGGGGAATTCCTACGAGCAGTACTTC. This yields the protein CASRPQGNSYEQYF. This chain joins TRBV6-6 to TRBJ2-5; TRBD1 is perhaps the D gene, given 6 matching bases. The J call may be faulty, since TRBJ2-7 better matches the DNA end. The CDR3 contains 14 residues, cysteine and phenylalanine counted. Kept here is only the CDR3 DNA, which spans 42 bases and is read in frame from base 1. The germline V gene (reference sequence) sets CDR1 to MNHNY and CDR2 to SVGAGI.